The 30 T cell receptor beta chains reported below all come from one sample, sequenced in a study of blood T cell repertoires in COVID-19. Clones were sequenced by immunoSEQ multiplex PCR, and TCRdb holds only the in-frame ones, with some missing. The sample lists around 130,000 clones; around 83% were seen once. Sequenced sample: PBMCs or T cells enriched from blood (not recorded which). The receptors here all came from a woman under 40 who had recovered from COVID-19.

The chain carries TRBV27 and TRBJ2-3; no definite D call. Germline V gene lookup returns CDR1 MNHEY and CDR2 SMNVEV (reference sequence). Trimming took 1 base from V and 4 from J, leaving 3 bases between them. The length of the CDR3 is 12 residues. The DNA for the CDR3 is TGTGCCAGCAGTTTATGGCCAGATACGCAGTATTTT. Its translation is CASSLWPDTQYF.

The genes are TRBV11-1 and TRBJ2-1; D is possibly TRBD2 (5 bases). Trimming removed 5 bases at V and 2 bases at J, with 10 bases between. The CDR3 runs 14 residues. Germline V gene sequence: CDR1 SGHAT, CDR2 FQDESV (reference sequence). DNA for the CDR3: TGTGCCAGCAGCCCCCCGACTACCTACAATGAGCAGTTCTTC. Its translation is CASSPPTTYNEQFF.

The rearrangement joins TRBV5-1 to TRBJ1-1; D may be TRBD1 (6 bases). V lost 4 bases and J 4 bases, leaving 14 bases between the germline ends. Germline V lookup: CDR1 SGHRS, CDR2 YFSETQ. The CDR3 covers 14 residues. CDR3 protein: CASSPEGVGTEAFF. The CDR3 nucleotides read TGCGCCAGCAGCCCCGAGGGGGTGGGCACTGAAGCTTTCTTT.

This clone was detected a few times. The CDR3 DNA is TGTGCCAGCAGCCAAGATCAAATTAGCGCGGCCTCCTACGAGCAGTACTTC. It specifies CASSQDQISAASYEQYF. The chain carries TRBV4-2 and TRBJ2-7; tentative D call: TRBD2 (5 bases). CDR1 is LGHNA and CDR2 is YNFKEQ in the germline V gene. This CDR3 is built from 17 residues. V was cut by 0 bases and J by 0 bases, with 15 bases left in between.

The rearrangement links TRBV14 to TRBJ1-1; D not certain. Trimming stripped 0 bases from V and 3 bases from J, with 20 bases between. The CDR3 is 18 amino acids. Germline V CDR1 and CDR2: SGHDN, FVKESK. CDR3 DNA: TGTGCCAGCAGCCAAGAGTATATGCCCGCAGGTCGTCACACTGAAGCTTTCTTT. This encodes CASSQEYMPAGRHTEAFF.

V and J are TRBV12-3 or TRBV12-4 and TRBJ1-1; D gene unclear. Trimming cost V 3 bases and J 6 bases, with 5 bases left between them. CDR3 length: 11 residues. In nucleotides, the CDR3 is TGTGCCAGCAGTTTCCGGTCTGAAGCTTTCTTT. Protein sequence: CASSFRSEAFF.

A single count supports this clone. The chain recombines TRBV7-9 with TRBJ2-5, with a weak D call TRBD2 (5 bases). CDR1 is SEHNR and CDR2 is FQNEAQ in the germline V gene (reference sequence). This CDR3 spans 16 amino acids. Deletions cut 4 bases from V and 1 base from J, with 16 bases between. The CDR3 nucleotides are TGTGCCAGCAGCTCGTCGAGGGTGGCCCCCCAAGAGACCCAGTACTTC. Protein product: CASSSSRVAPQETQYF.

The chain employs TRBV2 and TRBJ2-3; 8 bases are shared with TRBD2. The V gene's germline CDR1 is SNHLY and CDR2 FYNNEI. The CDR3 consists of 14 residues. J lost 7 bases, V lost 5 bases, and 8 bases had no gene match. CDR3: CASSSNRLANTQYF. The CDR3, as DNA: TGTGCCAGCAGTTCCAACCGACTAGCGAATACGCAGTATTTT. Drawing the rest from reference TRBV2 and TRBJ2-3, the complete variable domain is EPEVTQTPSHQVTQMGQEVILRCVPISNHLYFYWYRQILGQKVEFLVSFYNNEISEKSEIFDDQFSVERPDGSNFTLKIRSTKLEDSAMYFCASSSNRLANTQYFGPGTRLTVL.

J is TRBJ2-7 and V is TRBV28, with 11 bases matching TRBD2. The CDR3 runs 15 residues. Trimming removed 6 bases from V and 2 bases from J; junction bases left unmatched: 6. Germline V gene data show CDR1 as MDHEN and CDR2 as SYDVKM. CDR3 sequence reads: CASSDPGLAAYEQYF. CDR3 DNA: TGTGCCAGCAGCGACCCGGGACTAGCGGCCTACGAGCAGTACTTC.

This chain uses TRBV7-8 with TRBJ1-6, with TRBD1 as a possible D gene (6 bases). The germline V and J ends were trimmed by 2 bases and 9 bases, with 17 bases remaining between them. The CDR3 has 16 amino acids. Germline-derived CDR1 and CDR2 are SGHVS and FQNEAQ. CDR3 coding DNA: TGTGCCAGCAGCTTAAACGGGGACACCCAAACTTCACCCCTCCACTTT. Translation gives CASSLNGDTQTSPLHF. The full variable domain, in which reference TRBV7-8 and TRBJ1-6 provide the parts outside the CDR3, is GAGVSQSPRYKVAKRGQDVALRCDPISGHVSLFWYQQALGQGPEFLTYFQNEAQLDKSGLPSDRFFAERPEGSVSTLKIQRTQQEDSAVYLCASSLNGDTQTSPLHFGNGTRLTVT.

This chain connects TRBV6-4 to TRBJ2-2; 10 bases map to TRBD1. V lost 5 bases and J lost 3; bases outside the gene matches: 3. Looked up from germline, CDR1 is MRHNA and CDR2 is SNTAGT. The CDR3 consists of 15 residues. CDR3 region: CASSTTGGYTGELFF. For the CDR3, the DNA is TGTGCCAGCAGTACGACAGGGGGCTACACCGGGGAGCTGTTTTTT.

This chain connects TRBV15 to TRBJ1-4, with 11 bases aligning to TRBD1. The CDR3 has 20 residues. Germline trimming cut 0 bases from V and 1 base from J; bases unmatched to any gene: 10. Germline CDR1 LNHNV, CDR2 YYDKDF (reference sequence). The CDR3 reads CATSRDRGQGELVTNEKLFF. The DNA for the CDR3 is TGTGCCACCAGCAGAGATAGGGGACAGGGGGAACTCGTAACTAATGAAAAACTGTTTTTT.

CDR3 residues: CASSIGLGGGNQPQHF. The CDR3 DNA follows: TGTGCCAGTAGTATCGGGTTGGGGGGAGGAAACCAGCCCCAGCATTTT. V usage is TRBV19 and J usage is TRBJ1-5; D perhaps matches TRBD1 (5 bases). Germline CDR1 is LNHDA and CDR2 is SQIVND (reference sequence). This CDR3 is built from 16 residues. V was cut by 3 bases and J by 7 bases, with 19 bases left in between.

As regards this clone: The same CDR3 arises from other DNA sequences in this sample as well. The V and J genes are TRBV18 and TRBJ1-1; 8 positions agree with TRBD1. CDR1 is KGHSH, CDR2 LQKENI, per germline. The CDR3 length is 13 residues. After removal of 3 bases from V and 4 bases from J, the junction contained 1 base not matched to a gene. DNA for the CDR3: TGTGCCAGCTCACCGGACAGGGTCACTGAAGCTTTCTTT. This translates into CASSPDRVTEAFF.

The chain combines TRBV10-3 with TRBJ2-2, with D possibly TRBD1 on 5 matching bases. Trimming removed 3 bases at V and 5 bases at J, with 7 bases between. This CDR3 comprises 13 residues. Germline V lookup: CDR1 ENHRY, CDR2 SYGVKD. CDR3 nucleotides: TGTGCCATCAGTGAACAGGCTACCGGGGAGCTGTTTTTT. As protein: CAISEQATGELFF.

The chain joins TRBV28 to TRBJ2-1; D unclear. The germline CDR1 and CDR2 sequences are MDHEN and SYDVKM. The V and J ends lost 10 bases and 6 bases respectively, with 4 bases between them. The CDR3 runs 9 residues. The CDR3 DNA sequence: TGTGCCACCCGCAATGAGCAGTTCTTC. This encodes CATRNEQFF.

CDR3 nucleotides: TGCGCCAGCAGCCTCCGACTAGCGGGAGGGCCTTACGACACCGGGGAGCTGTTTTTT. Protein product: CASSLRLAGGPYDTGELFF. V is TRBV5-1 and J is TRBJ2-2; 14 bases agree with TRBD2. Looked up from germline, CDR1 is SGHRS and CDR2 is YFSETQ. After removal of 4 bases from V and 3 bases from J, the junction contained 11 bases not matched to a gene. CDR3 size: 19 residues.

The rearrangement links TRBV28 to TRBJ2-3; 12 bases fit TRBD1. Germline CDR1 MDHEN, CDR2 SYDVKM. V lost 3 bases, J lost 3 bases, and 4 bases stayed unmatched. This CDR3 spans 16 amino acids. The CDR3 sequence is CASSFPGQGATDTQYF. The DNA of the CDR3 is TGTGCCAGCAGTTTCCCGGGACAGGGGGCGACAGATACGCAGTATTTT.

The chain links TRBV19 to TRBJ2-3, with 10 bases fitting TRBD2. The CDR3 is 13 residues long. Germline loops: CDR1 LNHDA, CDR2 SQIVND (reference sequence). The V segment lost 6 bases and the J segment 6 bases; nucleotides outside the gene matches: 3. This CDR3 reads CASSQAGGDTQYF. The DNA for the CDR3 is TGTGCCAGTAGCCAAGCGGGAGGGGATACGCAGTATTTT.

The rearrangement links TRBV6-2 or TRBV6-3 to TRBJ1-5, with 8 positions matching TRBD1. V lost 6 bases, J lost 15 bases, and 16 bases stayed unmatched. The CDR3 contains 14 residues. Germline V CDR1 and CDR2: MNHEY, SVGEGT. The DNA of the CDR3 is TGTGCCAGCAGCCCGCCGTCAGGACAGGGCCGCGGGCATTTT. This sequence encodes CASSPPSGQGRGHF.

The rearrangement uses TRBV7-6 and TRBJ1-2; weak D call: TRBD1 (5 bases). The CDR3 totals 15 residues. The germline V and J ends were trimmed by 5 bases and 4 bases, with 17 bases remaining between them. Germline CDR1 reads SGHVS; CDR2 reads FNYEAQ. CDR3 nucleotide sequence: TGTGCCAGCAGCCCAAGCGGGGCCGGGTCCTATGGCTACACCTTC. Translated, it gives CASSPSGAGSYGYTF.

The gene calls are TRBV7-2 and TRBJ2-3; 13 bases align to TRBD2. The CDR3 runs 15 residues. V lost 7 bases, J lost 5 bases, and 6 bases stayed unmatched. The germline V gene encodes CDR1 SGHTA and CDR2 FQGNSA. The CDR3 sequence is CASTELAGGRDTQYF. CDR3 DNA: TGTGCCAGCACCGAACTAGCGGGAGGGAGAGATACGCAGTATTTT.

The V call is TRBV7-3, the J call TRBJ2-1, with TRBD2 matching 7 bases. Trimming at V came to 3 bases and at J to 3 bases, leaving 8 bases not matched to a gene. The CDR3 consists of 16 residues. The V gene's germline CDR1 is SGHTA and CDR2 FQGTGA. CDR3 nucleotides: TGTGCCAGCAGCTTGAGCGGGACCCCCGGCTACAATGAGCAGTTCTTC. This gives the protein CASSLSGTPGYNEQFF. Full variable domain (outside the CDR3, taken from reference TRBV7-3 and TRBJ2-1): GAGVSQTPSNKVTEKGKYVELRCDPISGHTALYWYRQSLGQGPEFLIYFQGTGAADDSGLPNDRFFAVRPEGSVSTLKIQRTERGDSAVYLCASSLSGTPGYNEQFFGPGTRLTVL.

In this sample, this clone turned up once. The chain joins TRBV5-1 to TRBJ2-7; 12 bases are shared with TRBD2. CDR1 is SGHRS and CDR2 is YFSETQ in the germline V gene. With 3 bases clipped from V and 2 bases from J, the junction kept 6 bases outside the gene matches. There are 16 residues in the CDR3. DNA for the CDR3: TGCGCCAGCAGCTACGGGACTAGCGGGTCGCCCTACGAGCAGTACTTC. This sequence encodes CASSYGTSGSPYEQYF.

The chain couples TRBV15 to TRBJ1-1, with D maybe TRBD1 (6 bases). CDR1 and CDR2 (germline): LNHNV, YYDKDF (reference sequence). The CDR3 has 17 residues. V lost 0 bases and J lost 3, with 17 bases in between. The CDR3 DNA follows: TGTGCCACCAGCAGAGATTTCCCTACGACAGGCGACACTGAAGCTTTCTTT. This sequence encodes CATSRDFPTTGDTEAFF.

This rearrangement joins TRBV5-6 to TRBJ2-1; D is unresolved. The CDR3 covers 11 residues. Between the trimmed V and J ends, which lost 4 bases and 9 bases, there was a span of 8 bases. CDR1 and CDR2 (germline): SGHDT, YYEEEE. DNA of the CDR3: TGTGCCAGCAGCGTAAAGAGTGAGCAGTTCTTC. Protein product: CASSVKSEQFF.

This clone was observed once. The chain carries TRBV15 and TRBJ2-2, with D maybe TRBD1 (5 bases). From germline, CDR1 is LNHNV and CDR2 YYDKDF (reference sequence). The CDR3 spans 13 residues. Trimming shortened V by 5 bases and J by 5 bases, and 9 bases separated the two germline ends. The CDR3 protein is CATSRQRTGELFF. The CDR3 DNA sequence: TGTGCCACCAGCCGACAGAGGACCGGGGAGCTGTTTTTT.

This clone was observed once. The chain joins TRBV7-9 to TRBJ2-7, with D possibly being TRBD1 (6 bases). V lost 1 base and J 0 bases, leaving 13 bases between the germline ends. Germline assignment: CDR1 SEHNR and CDR2 FQNEAQ (reference sequence). The CDR3 runs to 16 residues. DNA for the CDR3: TGTGCCAGCAGCTTAGTCGGACAGACCAACTCCTACGAGCAGTACTTC. This sequence encodes CASSLVGQTNSYEQYF.

The rearrangement links TRBV18 to TRBJ2-5; 14 bases map to TRBD2. The germline V gene encodes CDR1 KGHSH and CDR2 LQKENI. V shed 3 bases, J shed 7 bases, and the junction held 10 bases outside the gene matches. This CDR3 has 17 amino acids. CDR3 sequence reads: CASSPSGTSGSRWTQYF. DNA of the CDR3: TGTGCCAGCTCACCGTCCGGGACTAGCGGGAGTCGATGGACCCAGTACTTC.

CDR3 DNA sequence: TGTGCCAGTAGTATACGGGAGGGACCCCCCGTGAACACTGAAGCTTTCTTT. As protein: CASSIREGPPVNTEAFF. This chain connects TRBV19 to TRBJ1-1; D is perhaps TRBD1 (5 bases). Trimming cost V 2 bases and J 0 bases, with 16 bases left between them. CDR1 LNHDA and CDR2 SQIVND come from the germline V gene (reference sequence). This CDR3 contains 17 residues.